This TCR beta chain appears in the sequencing data of a study of shared clonotypes between healthy human individuals. Looking at the study overall: CD4 naive cells filled three plates per donor, CD4 memory three, CD8 naive two and CD8 memory one. Study findings and constraints: Shared across several donors were about 4.8% of the naive CD4 clonotypes. Naive subsets generally had larger estimated richness than memory subsets.

Worth noting for this clone: Its target is not known.

The method was immunoSEQ multiplex PCR; TCRdb's version includes in-frame clones alone and lacks a portion of them. The top ten clones hold 0.3% to 0.45% of a sample with fewer than 3 million clones, around 93% of them seen once. This CDR3 has 17 residues. Trimming at V came to 1 base and at J to 8 bases, leaving 12 bases not matched to a gene. Germline V gene data show CDR1 as MGHRA and CDR2 as YSYEKL. This TCR was recovered from a man between 18 and 35 years old in good health. Some clones in this sample may be carry-over from other donors' samples. Sequenced material: naive CD4+ T cells from PBMCs. Stated subset: CD45RA+ positively selected. The genes are TRBV4-1 and TRBJ1-4, with 8 bases matching TRBD1. The CDR3 bases are TGCGCCAGCAGCCAAGCCCCTGGACAGGGTTTGGGCGAAAAACTGTTTTTT. Amino acids: CASSQAPGQGLGEKLFF.